The source of this T cell receptor beta chain is a study of blood T cell repertoires in COVID-19. For the study at large: COVID-19 samples collected from the United States, Italy and Spain covered acute and convalescent phases.

Per the study methods: Amplifying reference gene primers gave estimates of nucleated cell counts. Assay used: immunoSEQ multiplex PCR; TCRdb lists only in-frame clones, some missing. V and J calls plus clone size are reproduced from that table; the DNA served to infer D and trimming. This table has approximately 130,000 clones, 85% to 90% appearing once. This CDR3 has 13 residues. J was trimmed by 4 bases and V by 6 bases; bases with no gene match: 4. The gene calls are TRBV12-3 or TRBV12-4 and TRBJ1-2; the match to TRBD1 covers 8 bases. Sequences were obtained from peripheral blood. The receptor's source is a man aged 65 to 79 with active or convalescent COVID-19. Here the CDR3 reads CASSTGGGYGYTF. The CDR3 bases are TGTGCCAGCAGCACAGGGGGTGGCTATGGCTACACCTTC.